This T cell receptor beta chain was retrieved from a study of cytomegalovirus exposure and HLA in healthy donors. 60 Vbeta and 13 Jbeta primers were used in PCR. Profiling relied on immunoSEQ multiplex PCR, and the TCRdb table lists in-frame clones only, not all of them. The sample comprises around 140,000 clones, 70% to 85% of which are singletons, and more than 9.5% rests with the top ten. In the case of this clone: As yet, its antigen is unknown. Additional DNA sequences in this sample encode the identical CDR3.

Findings and limits, study-wide: According to a later analysis, donors in an Asian-associated ancestry cluster reportedly had fewer N-insertions than the roughly 640-donor mean.

CDR1 and CDR2 (germline): SEHNR, FQNEAQ (reference sequence). This CDR3 has 12 amino acids. Deletions cut 5 bases from V and 0 bases from J, with 5 bases between. The receptor's source is a woman aged 55-70 years in good health and CMV-seropositive. This chain connects TRBV7-9 to TRBJ2-7; D is undetermined. Sample: PBMCs. The CDR3, as DNA: TGTGCCAGCAGCCCCAGCTCCTACGAGCAGTACTTC. It translates to CASSPSSYEQYF.